These T cell receptor beta chains were read from a single sample in a study of blood T cell repertoires in COVID-19. Generated by immunoSEQ multiplex PCR, the TCRdb table keeps only in-frame clones and is missing some. Of roughly 64,000 clones listed, approximately 70% are singletons. Material for sequencing was PBMCs or T cells enriched from blood (not recorded which). These receptors were taken from a woman in her fifties or sixties who had been exposed to COVID-19. The CDR3 runs from the conserved cysteine through the conserved F or W. The D gene is left open where the match is weak. Not every row has a clone size; where given, it reads once, few, many or a size class.

j_call d_call v_call clone_size cdr3_nt cdr3_aa
TRBJ2-3 TRBD2 TRBV11-3 . TGTGCCAGCAGTCCTTCGACTAGCGGGTTTAGTACGCAGTATTTT CASSPSTSGFSTQYF
TRBJ1-2 TRBD1 TRBV5-4 . TGTGCCAGCAGCTTGGGAGGGGGCGCAAATTATGGCTACACCTTC CASSLGGGANYGYTF
TRBJ1-5 . TRBV28 . TGTGCCAGCAGTTTCGGTGGGCAGGGGACGCGGCCCCAGCATTTT CASSFGGQGTRPQHF
TRBJ2-7 . TRBV3-1/TRBV3-2 . TGTGCCAGCAGCCAAGGAACCGGCTCCTACGAGCAGTACTTC CASSQGTGSYEQYF
TRBJ1-2 TRBD1 TRBV28 few TGTGCCACCGGGACAGGACTAAACTATGGCTACACCTTC CATGTGLNYGYTF
TRBJ1-5 TRBD1 TRBV7-3 . TGTGCCAGCAGCGTAATTATCCGGGACAGGGGTTATTCGTCGAATCCGCCCCAGCATTTT CASSVIIRDRGYSSNPPQHF
TRBJ1-4 TRBD1 TRBV30 . TGTGCCTGTATCCGACAGGGGGCAGGGGAAAAACTGTTTTTT CACIRQGAGEKLFF
TRBJ2-7 TRBD1 TRBV28 many TGTGCCAGCGGCAGGGACAGGGTGACCGAGCAGTACTTC CASGRDRVTEQYF
TRBJ1-2 . TRBV7-8 . TGTGCCAGCAGCTTAGTAGGCAGCGGGTCCTCTTATGGCTACACCTTC CASSLVGSGSSYGYTF
TRBJ2-3 TRBD1 TRBV3-1/TRBV3-2 . TGTGCCAGCAGCCAAGAACCAGGGGGTAACACAGATACGCAGTATTTT CASSQEPGGNTDTQYF
TRBJ2-7 . TRBV24-1 . TGTGCCACCAGTGATACAGACAACTCCTACGAGCAGTACTTC CATSDTDNSYEQYF
TRBJ2-7 . TRBV29-1 . TGCAGCGTTCGGGATCAGCCGGGGTTCTACGAGCAGTACTTC CSVRDQPGFYEQYF
TRBJ1-1 . TRBV10-3 . TGTGCCATCAGTGGACAGCAGAACACTGAAGCTTTCTTT CAISGQQNTEAFF
TRBJ1-1 . TRBV29-1 . TGCAGCGTTCTTCGGGACACTGAAGCTTTCTTT CSVLRDTEAFF
TRBJ2-7 TRBD2 TRBV15 . TGTGCCACCAGCAGAGTTCCTATTGGGAGGGGCCACGAGCAGTACTTC CATSRVPIGRGHEQYF
TRBJ1-2 . TRBV5-4 few TGTGCCAGCAGCTTGGAGGCAGGGACTAACTATGGCTACACCTTC CASSLEAGTNYGYTF
TRBJ1-2 TRBD1 TRBV6-1 medium-sized TGTGCCAGCAGTGACTTCGGGGGACAGGGGGCGAGCTATGGCTACACCTTC CASSDFGGQGASYGYTF
TRBJ2-1 . TRBV7-9 few TGTGCCAGCAGCTTCCCAGGGAATGAGCAGTTCTTC CASSFPGNEQFF
TRBJ1-2 TRBD1 TRBV29-1 . TGCAGCGGTACACAGGGGGCGGGTGGCTACACCTTC CSGTQGAGGYTF
TRBJ1-4 . TRBV2 . TGTGCCAGCAGGCCCGGGACATCTAATGAAAAACTGTTTTTT CASRPGTSNEKLFF
TRBJ1-3 TRBD1 TRBV7-8 . TGTGCCAGCAGCCGGGGACAGGCACTTGGAAACACCATATATTTT CASSRGQALGNTIYF
TRBJ1-2 TRBD1 TRBV5-4 . TGTGCCAGCAGCTTGCCCGGGACAGGGTTAGGCTACACCTTC CASSLPGTGLGYTF
TRBJ1-1 . TRBV12-3/TRBV12-4 . TGTGCCAGCAGTAGGGGGACTGAAGCTTTCTTT CASSRGTEAFF
TRBJ2-5 . TRBV6-2/TRBV6-3 . TGTGCCAGCCGCCAGCCCTCCAAGGCGGCCCAGTACTTC CASRQPSKAAQYF
TRBJ1-2 TRBD1 TRBV6-5 once TGTGCCAGCGGGAACAGGGGAGCTAACTATGGCTACACCTTC CASGNRGANYGYTF
TRBJ2-3 TRBD2 TRBV29-1 . TGCAGCGTTGAAGATCGACTAGCGTTAAGCACAGATACGCAGTATTTT CSVEDRLALSTDTQYF
TRBJ2-1 . TRBV2 . TGTGCCAGCAACCGGGACGGGAGCTCCTACAATGAGCAGTTCTTC CASNRDGSSYNEQFF
TRBJ2-7 . TRBV21-1 . TGTGCCAGCAGCACCGCGACAGGGAAAGAGCAGTACTTC CASSTATGKEQYF
TRBJ1-2 . TRBV20-1 few TGCAGTGCTAGGCCCGGCGGTGGCTACACCTTC CSARPGGGYTF
TRBJ1-3 . TRBV29-1 . TGCAGCGTTGTGGGCGTCTCAACTGGAAACACCATATATTTT CSVVGVSTGNTIYF
TRBJ2-7 . TRBV6-5 . TGTGGCGCCGAGTTTGTTTGTTACGAGCAGTACTTC CGAEFVCYEQYF